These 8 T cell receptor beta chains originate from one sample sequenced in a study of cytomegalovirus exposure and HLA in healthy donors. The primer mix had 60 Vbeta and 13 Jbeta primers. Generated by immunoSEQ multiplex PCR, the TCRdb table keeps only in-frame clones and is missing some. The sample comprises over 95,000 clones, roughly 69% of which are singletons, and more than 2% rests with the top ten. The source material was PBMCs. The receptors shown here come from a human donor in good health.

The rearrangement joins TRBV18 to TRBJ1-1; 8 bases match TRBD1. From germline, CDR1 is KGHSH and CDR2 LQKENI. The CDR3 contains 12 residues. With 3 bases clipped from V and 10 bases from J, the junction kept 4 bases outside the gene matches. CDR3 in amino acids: CASSPGQGGAFF. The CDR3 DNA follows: TGTGCCAGCTCACCCGGACAGGGCGGAGCTTTCTTT.

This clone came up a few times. CDR3 in amino acids: CASSLATDRVGGYTF. Written as DNA, the CDR3 is TGTGCCAGCAGCTTAGCCACGGACAGGGTCGGAGGCTACACCTTC. The chain combines TRBV7-8 with TRBJ1-2, with 8 positions matching TRBD1. Germline values: CDR1 SGHVS, CDR2 FQNEAQ. The CDR3 spans 15 residues. V was clipped by 0 bases and J by 8 bases; unmatched bases: 8. Looking up the rest from reference TRBV7-8 and TRBJ1-2 gives the full variable domain: GAGVSQSPRYKVAKRGQDVALRCDPISGHVSLFWYQQALGQGPEFLTYFQNEAQLDKSGLPSDRFFAERPEGSVSTLKIQRTQQEDSAVYLCASSLATDRVGGYTFGSGTRLTVV.

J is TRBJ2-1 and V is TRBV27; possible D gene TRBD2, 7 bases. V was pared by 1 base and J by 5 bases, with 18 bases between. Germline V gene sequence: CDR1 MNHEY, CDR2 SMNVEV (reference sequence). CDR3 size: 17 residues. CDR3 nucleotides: TGTGCCAGCAGTTTATTCTCGGGGGGCCTGGGGAACAATGAGCAGTTCTTC. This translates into CASSLFSGGLGNNEQFF.

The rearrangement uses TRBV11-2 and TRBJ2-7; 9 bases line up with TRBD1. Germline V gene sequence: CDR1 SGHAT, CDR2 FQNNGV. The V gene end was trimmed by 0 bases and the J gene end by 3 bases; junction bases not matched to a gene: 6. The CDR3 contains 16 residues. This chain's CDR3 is CASSLDLMGQGYEQYF. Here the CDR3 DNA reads TGTGCCAGCAGCTTAGATCTGATGGGACAGGGCTACGAGCAGTACTTC.

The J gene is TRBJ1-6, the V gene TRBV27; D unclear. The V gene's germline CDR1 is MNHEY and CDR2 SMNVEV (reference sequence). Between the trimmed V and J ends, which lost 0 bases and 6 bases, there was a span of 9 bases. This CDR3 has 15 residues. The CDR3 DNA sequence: TGTGCCAGCAGTTTATCTTCCAGATTTAATTCACCCCTCCACTTT. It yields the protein CASSLSSRFNSPLHF.

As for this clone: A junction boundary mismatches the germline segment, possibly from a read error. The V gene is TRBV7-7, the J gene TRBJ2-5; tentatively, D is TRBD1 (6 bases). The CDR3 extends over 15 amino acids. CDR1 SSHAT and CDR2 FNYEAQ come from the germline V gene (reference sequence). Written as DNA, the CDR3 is TGTGCTAGCAGCTTGGGAATAACAGGGAAAGAGACCCAGTACTTC. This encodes CASSLGITGKETQYF.

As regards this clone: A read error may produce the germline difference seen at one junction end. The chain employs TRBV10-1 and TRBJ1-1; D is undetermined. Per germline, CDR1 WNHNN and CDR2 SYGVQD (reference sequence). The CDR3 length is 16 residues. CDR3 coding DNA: TGCGCCAGCAGCTGGGATTCCCAGGCGGGGAACCCTGAAGCTTTCTTT. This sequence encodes CASSWDSQAGNPEAFF.

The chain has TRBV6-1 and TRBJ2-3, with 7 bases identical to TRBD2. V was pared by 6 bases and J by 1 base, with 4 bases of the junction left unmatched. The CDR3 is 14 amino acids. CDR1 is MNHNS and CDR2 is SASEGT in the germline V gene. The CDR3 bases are TGTGCCAGCAGCATTGGGGGGGGCACAGATACGCAGTATTTT. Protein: CASSIGGGTDTQYF.